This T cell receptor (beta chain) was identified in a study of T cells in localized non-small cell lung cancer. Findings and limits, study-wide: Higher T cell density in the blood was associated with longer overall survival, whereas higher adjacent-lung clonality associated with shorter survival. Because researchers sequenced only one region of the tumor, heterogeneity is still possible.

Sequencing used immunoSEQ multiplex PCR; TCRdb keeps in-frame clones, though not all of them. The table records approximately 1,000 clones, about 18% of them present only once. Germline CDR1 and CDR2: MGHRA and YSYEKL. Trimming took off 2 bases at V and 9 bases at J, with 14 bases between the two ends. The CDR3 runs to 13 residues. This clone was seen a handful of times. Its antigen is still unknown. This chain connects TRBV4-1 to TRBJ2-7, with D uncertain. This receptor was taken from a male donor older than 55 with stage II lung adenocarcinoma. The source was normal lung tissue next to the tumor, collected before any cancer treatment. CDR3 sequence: CASSQYIFFGQYF. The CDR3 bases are TGCGCCAGCAGCCAATATATCTTTTTTGGGCAGTACTTC.